Described below is a single TCR beta chain sequence and its context. Sequencing of TCR beta drew on CD8+ and CD4+ T cells from blood. Purification of the CD8+ and CD4+ T cells relied on negative isolation, and TEMRA cells underwent FACS enrichment. This sample was taken from a study of CD8 T cells in Susac syndrome. Random hexamers served to reverse transcribe roughly 0.5 to 1 ug RNA. Amplification of TCR beta CDR3 was carried out by immunoSEQ multiplex PCR, which covered 54 Vbeta and 13 Jbeta segments. TCRdb analysed the immunoSEQ multiplex PCR reads with MiXCR anew, one entry per CDR3 protein. The sample holds around 200,000 distinct CDR3 sequences, approximately 95% seen once. The sequenced material came from CD4+ T cells from PBMCs. The clonotype comes from a human donor with multiple sclerosis.

The chain's CDR3 is CSVDGGNTEAFF. CDR3 coding DNA: TGCAGCGTTGATGGGGGGAACACTGAAGCTTTCTTT. The chain joins TRBV29-1 to TRBJ1-1; a weak D match, TRBD1 (5 bases). Germline CDR1 is SQVTM and CDR2 is ANQGSEA. With 3 bases removed from V and 1 base from J, the gap between germline ends came to 6 bases. The CDR3 contains 12 residues.